The 3 T cell receptor beta chains given below trace back to one sample, sequenced in a study of T cells after yellow fever vaccination. TCRdb fed the 5' RACE reads into MiXCR, producing one record per CDR3 protein. The sample carries around 530,000 distinct CDR3 sequences, around 16% recorded once. The source was PBMCs, collected around 5 days after the first yellow fever vaccination. The receptors were sampled from a young man who received the YFV17D yellow fever vaccine.

The table lists this clonotype with a few counts. The V and J genes are TRBV4-1 and TRBJ2-7; D tentatively fits TRBD1 or TRBD2 (6 bases each). CDR1 MGHRA and CDR2 YSYEKL come from the germline V gene. This CDR3 spans 16 amino acids. Deletions cut 4 bases from V and 2 bases from J, with 18 bases between. The CDR3 region is CASSPDPLEGAYEQYF. As DNA, the CDR3 is TGCGCCAGCAGCCCCGATCCGTTGGAGGGGGCCTACGAGCAGTACTTC.

This clonotype showed up just a few times. This rearrangement joins TRBV5-1 to TRBJ2-7; TRBD1 aligns across 8 bases. CDR3 size: 14 residues. The germline CDR1 and CDR2 sequences are SGHRS and YFSETQ. The trim removed 3 bases at V and 6 bases at J, leaving 8 bases unmatched. The CDR3 protein is CASSWTDRVGEQYF. The CDR3 DNA sequence: TGCGCCAGCAGCTGGACGGACAGGGTGGGCGAGCAGTACTTC.

V and J are TRBV7-2 and TRBJ2-2; 7 positions match TRBD2. Germline values: CDR1 SGHTA, CDR2 FQGNSA. The J segment lost 1 base and the V segment lost 0 bases, leaving 8 bases of the junction unmatched. The CDR3 has 18 residues. CDR3 DNA sequence: TGTGCCAGCAGCTTAGCCCCCCCGGCTAGCGGGAACACCGGGGAGCTGTTTTTT. This translates into CASSLAPPASGNTGELFF.